Listed here are 6 T cell receptor beta chains from one sample, sequenced in a study of T-cell reconstitution after alpha-beta-depleted transplantation in children. During its preparation, the TCRbeta library received unique molecular identifiers. Via MiXCR, TCRdb re-called the PCR reads, giving one row per CDR3 protein. Altogether around 340,000 distinct CDR3 sequences are present, 10% to 15% being singletons, with the ten largest covering 3.5% to 4.5%. The source was PBMCs, collected from the stem cell graft. The receptor set was obtained from a human donor who donated a stem cell graft to a child with Fanconi anemia.

This clonotype was recorded many times. The chain combines TRBV10-3 with TRBJ1-1, with 9 positions matching TRBD1. The CDR3 runs to 15 residues. Germline V lookup: CDR1 ENHRY, CDR2 SYGVKD. Trimming at V came to 4 bases and at J to 4 bases, leaving 7 bases not matched to a gene. CDR3 protein: CAISGRGQGGTEAFF. In nucleotides, the CDR3 is TGTGCCATCAGTGGAAGGGGACAGGGTGGCACTGAAGCTTTCTTT.

V and J are TRBV15 and TRBJ1-4, with D uncertain. The germline gives CDR1 LNHNV, CDR2 YYDKDF (reference sequence). The CDR3 runs to 14 residues. The V end was cut by 5 bases, the J end by 13 bases, with 20 bases between. Here the CDR3 reads CATSQDNNLLGLFF. CDR3 in DNA: TGTGCCACCAGCCAAGATAATAATCTCCTGGGACTGTTTTTT.

This clonotype was counted only a few times. The rearrangement uses TRBV7-8 and TRBJ2-1; tentative D call: TRBD2 (5 bases). The V end lost 5 bases, the J end lost 4 bases, and 15 bases lay between the germline ends. Germline V gene sequence: CDR1 SGHVS, CDR2 FQNEAQ. This CDR3 has 15 amino acids. CDR3 DNA sequence: TGTGCCAGCAGCCCGGGAACCCGGGTATACAATGAGCAGTTCTTC. Its protein product is CASSPGTRVYNEQFF.

The J gene is TRBJ2-5, the V gene TRBV3-1; D may be TRBD1 or TRBD2 (5 bases each). Germline V lookup: CDR1 LGHDT, CDR2 YNNKEL (reference sequence). V was shortened by 1 base and J by 4 bases, with 13 bases between the two germline ends. The CDR3 totals 15 residues. CDR3 in DNA: TGTGCCAGCAGCCAAGTGAGGGGCTGGGGAGAGACCCAGTACTTC. Translating it yields CASSQVRGWGETQYF.

This clonotype was picked up a small number of times. This chain links TRBV6-2 or TRBV6-3 with TRBJ2-1, with D perhaps matching TRBD1 (5 bases). The germline gives CDR1 MNHEY, CDR2 SVGEGT. There are 14 residues in the CDR3. V lost 2 bases, J lost 7 bases, and 12 bases lay in between. The CDR3 nucleotides are TGTGCCAGCAGTTACCGAGCAGGGAAGAATGAGCAGTTCTTC. Protein sequence: CASSYRAGKNEQFF.

V and J are TRBV4-3 and TRBJ1-6; D is unresolved. The germline gives CDR1 LGHNA, CDR2 YSLEER. V was clipped by 2 bases and J by 7 bases, with 9 bases between them. The CDR3 consists of 14 residues. CDR3 amino acids: CASSQQTSNSPLHF. CDR3 nucleotides: TGCGCCAGCAGCCAACAAACCAGCAATTCACCCCTCCACTTT.